The present T cell receptor beta chain was sequenced within a study of graft-versus-host responses after intestinal transplantation. Study-level information: Recipients were all induced with anti-thymocyte globulin, then given tacrolimus and steroids for around 3 years.

Trimming left V 0 bases short and J 5 bases short, with 14 bases between. CDR1 is SGHRS and CDR2 is YFSETQ in the germline V gene. This CDR3 has 15 residues. In regard to this clone: Its target is unknown.

The table came from immunoSEQ multiplex PCR; TCRdb's copy has only in-frame clones and leaves some out. The data contain approximately 90,000 clones, about 88% of them singletons. Material: unstimulated CD4+ T cells sorted from spleen or lymph node cells, obtained before transplant. This receptor was taken from a human donor who was the organ donor for an intestinal transplant. The J gene is TRBJ1-2, the V gene TRBV5-1, with a tentative D call TRBD1 (6 bases). CDR3 nucleotides: TGCGCCAGCAGCTTGGTTCCAGGGGCTGGGTATGGCTACACCTTC. Residues: CASSLVPGAGYGYTF. Using reference TRBV5-1 and TRBJ1-2 for the parts outside the CDR3, the full variable domain is KAGVTQTPRYLIKTRGQQVTLSCSPISGHRSVSWYQQTPGQGLQFLFEYFSETQRNKGNFPGRFSGRQFSNSRSEMNVSTLELGDSALYLCASSLVPGAGYGYTFGSGTRLTVV.